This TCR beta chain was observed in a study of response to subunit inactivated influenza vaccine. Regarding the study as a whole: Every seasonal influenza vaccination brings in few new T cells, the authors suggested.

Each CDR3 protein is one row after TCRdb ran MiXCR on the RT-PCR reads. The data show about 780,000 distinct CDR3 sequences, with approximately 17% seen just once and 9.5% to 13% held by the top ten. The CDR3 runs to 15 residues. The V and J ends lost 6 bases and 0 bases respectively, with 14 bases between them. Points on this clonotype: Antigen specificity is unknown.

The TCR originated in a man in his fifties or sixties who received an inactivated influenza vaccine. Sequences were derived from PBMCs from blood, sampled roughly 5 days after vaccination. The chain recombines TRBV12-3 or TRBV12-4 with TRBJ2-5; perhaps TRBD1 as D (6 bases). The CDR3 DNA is TGTGCCAGCAGATTAAGAGGACAGAACCAAGAGACCCAGTACTTC. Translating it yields CASRLRGQNQETQYF.